This T cell receptor beta chain originates from a study of monozygotic twins with inflammatory bowel disease. TCRdb re-called the 5' RACE reads and gives one entry per CDR3 protein, without DNA. This sample's clone table lists around 450,000 distinct CDR3 sequences. Donors gave approximately 2.5 ml of blood apiece. CDR3 size: 15 residues. The germline V gene encodes CDR1 SEHNR and CDR2 FQNEAQ (reference sequence). The receptor was derived from a human donor with ulcerative colitis or Crohn's disease, or a healthy co-twin of an affected twin (not recorded which). The source material was blood. The rearrangement links TRBV7-9 to TRBJ1-6; TCRdb gives TRBD1 as the D gene, but with no DNA this cannot be confirmed. The chain's CDR3 is CASSLGGGANSPLHF.